This paragraph covers one TCR beta chain sequence. The data were obtained in a study of blood T cell repertoires in COVID-19. Trimming cost V 0 bases and J 3 bases, with 9 bases left between them. This CDR3 region has 14 residues. CDR1 and CDR2 from the germline V gene are SGHRS and YFSETQ. The table came from immunoSEQ multiplex PCR; TCRdb's copy has only in-frame clones and leaves some out. The sample has 140,000 or so clones, approximately 89% seen once; the top ten hold 1.7%. Sequenced material: peripheral blood. This receptor was obtained from a woman aged 50 to 60 with acute or convalescent COVID-19. The V call is TRBV5-1, the J call TRBJ2-5; possibly TRBD1 for D (5 bases). CDR3 nucleotides: TGCGCCAGCAGCTTGGTTGGGGCAGAAGAGACCCAGTACTTC. It translates to CASSLVGAEETQYF.